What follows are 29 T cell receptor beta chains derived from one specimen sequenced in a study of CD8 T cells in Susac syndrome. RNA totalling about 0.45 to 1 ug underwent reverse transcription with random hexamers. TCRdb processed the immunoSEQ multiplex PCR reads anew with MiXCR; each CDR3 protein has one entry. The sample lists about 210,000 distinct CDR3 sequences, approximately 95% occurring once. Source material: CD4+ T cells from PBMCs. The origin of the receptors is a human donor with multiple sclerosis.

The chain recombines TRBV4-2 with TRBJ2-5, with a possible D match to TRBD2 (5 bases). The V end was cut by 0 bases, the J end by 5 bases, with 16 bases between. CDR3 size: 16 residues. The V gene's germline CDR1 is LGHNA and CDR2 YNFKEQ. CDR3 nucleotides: TGTGCCAGCAGCCAAGATATGAGCGGTCCGGGGGAGACCCAGTACTTC. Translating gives CASSQDMSGPGETQYF.

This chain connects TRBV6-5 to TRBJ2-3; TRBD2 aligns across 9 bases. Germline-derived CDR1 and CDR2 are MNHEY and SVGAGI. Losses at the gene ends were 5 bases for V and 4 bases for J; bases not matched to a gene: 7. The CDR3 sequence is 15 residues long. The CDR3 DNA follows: TGTGCCAGCAGTACGCGGGGGGGCCGGGCAGATACGCAGTATTTT. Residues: CASSTRGGRADTQYF.

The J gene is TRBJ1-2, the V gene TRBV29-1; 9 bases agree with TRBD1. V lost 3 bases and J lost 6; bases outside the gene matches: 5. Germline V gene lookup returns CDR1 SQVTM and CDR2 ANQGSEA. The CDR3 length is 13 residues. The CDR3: CSVEDRGGHGYTF. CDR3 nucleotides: TGCAGCGTTGAGGACAGGGGCGGTCATGGCTACACCTTC.

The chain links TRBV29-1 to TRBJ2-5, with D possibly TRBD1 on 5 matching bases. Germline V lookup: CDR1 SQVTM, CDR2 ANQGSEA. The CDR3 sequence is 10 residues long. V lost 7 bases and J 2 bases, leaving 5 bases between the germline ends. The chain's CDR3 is CSGQQETQYF. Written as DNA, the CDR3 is TGCAGCGGACAGCAAGAGACCCAGTACTTC.

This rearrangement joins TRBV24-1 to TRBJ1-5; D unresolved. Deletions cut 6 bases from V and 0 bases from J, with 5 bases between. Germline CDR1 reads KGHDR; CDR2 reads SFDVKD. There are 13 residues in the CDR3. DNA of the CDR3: TGTGCCACCAGTTTGGGTAGCAATCAGCCCCAGCATTTT. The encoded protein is CATSLGSNQPQHF.

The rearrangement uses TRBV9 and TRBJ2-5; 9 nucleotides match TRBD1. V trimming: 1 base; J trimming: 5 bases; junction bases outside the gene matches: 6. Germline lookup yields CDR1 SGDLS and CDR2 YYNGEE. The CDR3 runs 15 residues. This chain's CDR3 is CASSVRTGEGETQYF. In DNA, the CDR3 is TGTGCCAGCAGCGTACGGACAGGGGAAGGTGAGACCCAGTACTTC.

The CDR3, as DNA: TGTGCCACCAGCAGAGGGTCGGGGCGAAGCTCCTACGAGCAGTACTTC. Its translation is CATSRGSGRSSYEQYF. V usage is TRBV15 and J usage is TRBJ2-7; D is tentatively TRBD1 or TRBD2 (5 bases each). The V end lost 1 base, the J end lost 0 bases, and 13 bases lay between the germline ends. From germline, CDR1 is LNHNV and CDR2 YYDKDF (reference sequence). CDR3 length equals 16 residues.

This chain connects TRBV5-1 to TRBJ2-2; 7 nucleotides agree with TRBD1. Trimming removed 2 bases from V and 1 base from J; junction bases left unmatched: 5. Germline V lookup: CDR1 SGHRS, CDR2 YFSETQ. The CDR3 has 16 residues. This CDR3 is CASSLRDSGNTGELFF. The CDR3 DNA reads TGCGCCAGCAGCTTACGGGACAGCGGGAACACCGGGGAGCTGTTTTTT.

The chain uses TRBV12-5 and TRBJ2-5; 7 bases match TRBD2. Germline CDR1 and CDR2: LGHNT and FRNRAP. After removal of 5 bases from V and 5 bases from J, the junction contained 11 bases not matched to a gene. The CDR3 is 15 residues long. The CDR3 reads CASGDGGGYEETQYF. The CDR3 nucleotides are TGTGCTAGTGGTGACGGCGGGGGTTACGAGGAGACCCAGTACTTC.

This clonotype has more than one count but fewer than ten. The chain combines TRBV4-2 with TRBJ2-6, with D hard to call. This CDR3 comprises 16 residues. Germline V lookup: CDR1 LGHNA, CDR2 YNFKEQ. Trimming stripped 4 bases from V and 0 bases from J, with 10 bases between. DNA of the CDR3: TGTGCCAGCAGCCCCGGTCTGAGCTCTGGGGCCAACGTCCTGACTTTC. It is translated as CASSPGLSSGANVLTF.

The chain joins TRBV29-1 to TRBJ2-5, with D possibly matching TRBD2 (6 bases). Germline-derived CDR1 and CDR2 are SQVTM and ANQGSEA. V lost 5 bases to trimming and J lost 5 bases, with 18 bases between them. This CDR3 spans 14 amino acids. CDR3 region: CSVSQGLSRETQYF. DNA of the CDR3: TGCAGCGTTAGTCAGGGACTTTCTCGGGAGACCCAGTACTTC.

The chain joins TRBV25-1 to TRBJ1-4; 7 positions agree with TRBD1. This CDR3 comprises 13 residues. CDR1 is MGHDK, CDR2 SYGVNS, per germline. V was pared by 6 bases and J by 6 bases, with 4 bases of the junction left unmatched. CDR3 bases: TGTGCCAGCAGCTACGGACAGGATGAAAAACTGTTTTTT. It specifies CASSYGQDEKLFF.

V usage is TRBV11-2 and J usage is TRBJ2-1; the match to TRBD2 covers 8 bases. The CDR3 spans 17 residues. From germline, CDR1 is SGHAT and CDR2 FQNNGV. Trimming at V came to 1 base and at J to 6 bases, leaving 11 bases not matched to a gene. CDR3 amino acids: CASSLGRGGQWRNEQFF. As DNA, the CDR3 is TGTGCCAGCAGCTTAGGACGGGGGGGCCAGTGGCGCAATGAGCAGTTCTTC. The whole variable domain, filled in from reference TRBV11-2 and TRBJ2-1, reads EAGVAQSPRYKIIEKRQSVAFWCNPISGHATLYWYQQILGQGPKLLIQFQNNGVVDDSQLPKDRFSAERLKGVDSTLKIQPAKLEDSAVYLCASSLGRGGQWRNEQFFGPGTRLTVL.

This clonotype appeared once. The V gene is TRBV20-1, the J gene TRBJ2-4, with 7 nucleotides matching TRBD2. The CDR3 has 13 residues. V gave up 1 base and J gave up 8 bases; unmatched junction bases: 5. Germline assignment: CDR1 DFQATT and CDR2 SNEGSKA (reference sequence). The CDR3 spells CSARGTRGDIQYF. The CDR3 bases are TGCAGTGCTAGAGGGACTAGAGGTGACATTCAGTACTTC.

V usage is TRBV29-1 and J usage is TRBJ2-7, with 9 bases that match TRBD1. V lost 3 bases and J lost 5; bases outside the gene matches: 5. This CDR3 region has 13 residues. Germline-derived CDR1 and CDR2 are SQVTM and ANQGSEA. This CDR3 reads CSVDGQGRHEQYF. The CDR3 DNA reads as TGCAGCGTTGACGGACAGGGGAGGCACGAGCAGTACTTC.

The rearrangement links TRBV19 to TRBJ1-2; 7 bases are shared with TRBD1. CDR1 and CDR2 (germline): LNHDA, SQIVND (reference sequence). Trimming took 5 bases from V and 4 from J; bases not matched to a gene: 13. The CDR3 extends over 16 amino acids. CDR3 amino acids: CASSPSRRTGAYGYTF. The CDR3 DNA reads TGTGCCAGTAGTCCGTCTCGCAGGACAGGAGCCTATGGCTACACCTTC.

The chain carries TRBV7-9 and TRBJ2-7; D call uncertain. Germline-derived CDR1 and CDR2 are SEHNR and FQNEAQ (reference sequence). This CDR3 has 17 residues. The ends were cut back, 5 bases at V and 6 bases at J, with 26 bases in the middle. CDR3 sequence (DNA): TGTGCCAGCAGCACAACATGGCGGCTCCCCTTAAGTTCCGAGCAGTACTTC. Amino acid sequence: CASSTTWRLPLSSEQYF.

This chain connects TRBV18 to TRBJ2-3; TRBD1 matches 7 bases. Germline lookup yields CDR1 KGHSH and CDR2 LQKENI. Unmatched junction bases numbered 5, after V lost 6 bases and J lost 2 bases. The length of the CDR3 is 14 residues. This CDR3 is CASSRGPSTDTQYF. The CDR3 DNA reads TGTGCCAGCTCTAGGGGGCCTTCCACAGATACGCAGTATTTT.

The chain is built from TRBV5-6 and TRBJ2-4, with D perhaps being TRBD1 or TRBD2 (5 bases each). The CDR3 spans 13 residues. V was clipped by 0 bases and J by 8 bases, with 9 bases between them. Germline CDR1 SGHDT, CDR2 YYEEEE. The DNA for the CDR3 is TGTGCCAGCAGCTTGGTACGGGGCGACATTCAGTACTTC. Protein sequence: CASSLVRGDIQYF. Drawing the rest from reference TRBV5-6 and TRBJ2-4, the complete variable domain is DAGVTQSPTHLIKTRGQQVTLRCSPKSGHDTVSWYQQALGQGPQFIFQYYEEEERQRGNFPDRFSGHQFPNYSSELNVNALLLGDSALYLCASSLVRGDIQYFGAGTRLSVL.

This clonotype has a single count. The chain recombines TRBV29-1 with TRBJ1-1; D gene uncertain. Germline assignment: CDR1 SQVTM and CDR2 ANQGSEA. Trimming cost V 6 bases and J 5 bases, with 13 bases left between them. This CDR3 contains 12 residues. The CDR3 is CSVGWVNTEAFF. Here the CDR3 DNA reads TGCAGCGTGGGTTGGGTAAATACTGAAGCTTTCTTT. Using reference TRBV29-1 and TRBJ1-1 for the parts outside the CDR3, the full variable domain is SAVISQKPSRDICQRGTSLTIQCQVDSQVTMMFWYRQQPGQSLTLIATANQGSEATYESGFVIDKFPISRPNLTFSTLTVSNMSPEDSSIYLCSVGWVNTEAFFGQGTRLTVV.

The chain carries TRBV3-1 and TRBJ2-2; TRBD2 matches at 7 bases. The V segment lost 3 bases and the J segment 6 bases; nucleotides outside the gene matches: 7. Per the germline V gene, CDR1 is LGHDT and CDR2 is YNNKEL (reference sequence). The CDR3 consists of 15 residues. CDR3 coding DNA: TGTGCCAGCAGCCACCGAGCGGGGACGGCCGGGGAGCTGTTTTTT. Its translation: CASSHRAGTAGELFF. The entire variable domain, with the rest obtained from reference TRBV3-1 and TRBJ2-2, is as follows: DTAVSQTPKYLVTQMGNDKSIKCEQNLGHDTMYWYKQDSKKFLKIMFSYNNKELIINETVPNRFSPKSPDKAHLNLHINSLELGDSAVYFCASSHRAGTAGELFFGEGSRLTVL.

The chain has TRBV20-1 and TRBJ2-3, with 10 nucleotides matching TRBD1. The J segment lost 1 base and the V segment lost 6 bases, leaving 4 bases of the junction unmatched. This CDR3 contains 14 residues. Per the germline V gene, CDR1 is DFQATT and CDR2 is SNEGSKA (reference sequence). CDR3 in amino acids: CSAVGTGGTDTQYF. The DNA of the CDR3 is TGCAGTGCCGTCGGGACAGGGGGCACAGATACGCAGTATTTT.

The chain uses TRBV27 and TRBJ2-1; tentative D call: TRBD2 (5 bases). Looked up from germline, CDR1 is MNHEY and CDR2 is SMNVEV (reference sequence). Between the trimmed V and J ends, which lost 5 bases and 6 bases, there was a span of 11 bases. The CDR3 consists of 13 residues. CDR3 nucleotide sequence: TGTGCCAGCAGTCAGCGGACCCGCAATGAGCAGTTCTTC. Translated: CASSQRTRNEQFF.

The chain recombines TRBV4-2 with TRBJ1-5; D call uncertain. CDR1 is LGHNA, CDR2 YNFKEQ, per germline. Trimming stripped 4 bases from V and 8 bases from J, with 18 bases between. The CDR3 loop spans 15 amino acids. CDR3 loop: CASSPSIREFEPQHF. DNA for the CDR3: TGTGCCAGCAGCCCAAGCATACGAGAATTCGAGCCCCAGCATTTT.

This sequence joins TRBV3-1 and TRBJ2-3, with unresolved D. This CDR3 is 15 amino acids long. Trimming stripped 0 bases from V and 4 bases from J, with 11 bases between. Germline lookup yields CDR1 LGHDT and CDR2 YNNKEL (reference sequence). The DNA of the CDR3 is TGTGCCAGCAGCCAAGATCTGGGCAACGCAGATACGCAGTATTTT. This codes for CASSQDLGNADTQYF.

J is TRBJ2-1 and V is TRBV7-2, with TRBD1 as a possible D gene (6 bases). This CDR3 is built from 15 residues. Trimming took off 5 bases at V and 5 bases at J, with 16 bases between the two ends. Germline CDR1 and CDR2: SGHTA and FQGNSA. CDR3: CASSLPGQHHNEQFF. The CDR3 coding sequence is TGTGCCAGCAGCCTCCCGGGACAACATCACAATGAGCAGTTCTTC.

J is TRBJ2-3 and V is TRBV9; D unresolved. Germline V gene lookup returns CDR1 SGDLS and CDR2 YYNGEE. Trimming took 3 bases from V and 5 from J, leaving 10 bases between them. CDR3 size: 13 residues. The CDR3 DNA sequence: TGTGCCAGCAGCGAGGGAAGTCAAGATACGCAGTATTTT. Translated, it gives CASSEGSQDTQYF.

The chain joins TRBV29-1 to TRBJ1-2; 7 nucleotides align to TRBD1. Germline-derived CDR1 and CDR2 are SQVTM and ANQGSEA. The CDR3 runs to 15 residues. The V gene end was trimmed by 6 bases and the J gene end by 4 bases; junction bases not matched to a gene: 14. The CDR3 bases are TGCAGCGTGTTGAAACTACAGGGGATTAGCTATGGCTACACCTTC. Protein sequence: CSVLKLQGISYGYTF.

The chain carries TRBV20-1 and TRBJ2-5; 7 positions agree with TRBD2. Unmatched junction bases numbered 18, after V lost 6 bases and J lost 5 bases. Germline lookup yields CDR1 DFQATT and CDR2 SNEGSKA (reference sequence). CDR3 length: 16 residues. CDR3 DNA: TGCAGTGCCCGACCGGGGTTGCGGGAGTCCTCGGAGACCCAGTACTTC. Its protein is CSARPGLRESSETQYF.